This TCR beta chain was documented in a study of technical replicates of blood from a handful of donors. The assay was immunoSEQ multiplex PCR, and TCRdb's table has in-frame clones only and misses some. The sample has 40,000 to 55,000 clones; about 96% are singletons. V gave up 9 bases and J gave up 8 bases; unmatched junction bases: 10. The CDR3 consists of 13 residues. The germline V gene encodes CDR1 MRHNA and CDR2 SNTAGT. The chain uses TRBV6-4 and TRBJ1-2, with 9 bases aligning to TRBD1. This receptor was obtained from a human donor in good health. Material: T cells isolated from PBMCs. The CDR3 region is CASRAPGTGGYTF. The CDR3 nucleotides read TGTGCCAGTCGCGCTCCAGGGACAGGGGGCTACACCTTC.